In this sample, the clone carrying this T cell receptor beta chain turned up many times. Its antigen is undetermined. This sample was taken from a study of blood T cells in healthy people across ages. Overall study: Capture by template switching was about one barcoded beta molecule per two T cells.

The authors ran a second PCR of about 6 to 11 cycles using a sample-barcoded 5' primer and a J-beta primer mix. Every molecule of cDNA carried a tag from a template-switch adaptor with 12 random nucleotides. TCRdb redid the calling of the 5' RACE reads with MiXCR, one entry per CDR3 protein. The sample consists of 1.5 million to 2 million distinct CDR3 sequences, roughly 30% of them appearing once. Findings and caveats of the study: Unsorted PBMCs prevented conclusive naive versus antigen-experienced comparison. Age showed a roughly linear inverse relationship with TCR beta diversity per million T cells.

Germline V lookup: CDR1 SGHRS, CDR2 YFSETQ. The CDR3 has 14 residues. Trimming stripped 4 bases from V and 5 bases from J, with 15 bases between. This TCR derives from a woman in her twenties or thirties in good health. The J gene is TRBJ1-2, the V gene TRBV5-1; tentatively, D is TRBD1 (5 bases). Sample: blood. CDR3 DNA sequence: TGCGCCAGCAGCCCCGCGGGGGGAGGATATGGCTACACCTTC. As protein: CASSPAGGGYGYTF.